A single sample gave rise to the 14 T cell receptor beta chains below, sequenced in a study of blood T cell repertoires in COVID-19. Clones were sequenced by immunoSEQ multiplex PCR, and TCRdb holds only the in-frame ones, with some missing. The sample lists about 120,000 clones, 80% to 90% occurring once. The source material was peripheral blood. The receptors were sampled from a man between 70 and 80 years old with active or convalescent COVID-19.

The rearrangement joins TRBV7-9 to TRBJ1-3; TRBD1 is a possible D gene (6 bases). The CDR3 has 15 residues. Trimming pared 0 bases from V and 2 bases from J, leaving 8 bases between. Germline CDR1 SEHNR, CDR2 FQNEAQ (reference sequence). The CDR3, as DNA: TGTGCCAGCAGCTTAGCGAAGGGGGCTGGAAACACCATATATTTT. It specifies CASSLAKGAGNTIYF.

The V gene is TRBV28, the J gene TRBJ1-1; D ambiguous. The CDR3 spans 16 residues. Germline values: CDR1 MDHEN, CDR2 SYDVKM. V gave up 5 bases and J gave up 4 bases, with 20 bases separating them. The DNA of the CDR3 is TGTGCCAGCAGTCCTACAGCTTCCCGGTGGGCCACTGAAGCTTTCTTT. It yields the protein CASSPTASRWATEAFF.

This sequence joins TRBV5-1 and TRBJ2-3, with 8 positions matching TRBD2. The CDR3 runs to 15 residues. The germline V gene has CDR1 SGHRS and CDR2 YFSETQ. Losses at the gene ends were 4 bases for V and 4 bases for J; bases not matched to a gene: 8. The chain's CDR3 is CASSRNPGLADTQYF. The DNA of the CDR3 is TGCGCCAGCAGCCGAAACCCGGGACTAGCAGATACGCAGTATTTT.

The V and J genes are TRBV5-5 and TRBJ1-2; maybe TRBD1 (5 bases). The CDR3 loop spans 14 amino acids. Germline V gene sequence: CDR1 SGHKS, CDR2 YYEKEE (reference sequence). V was shortened by 4 bases and J by 4 bases, with 14 bases between the two germline ends. The CDR3 DNA reads as TGTGCCAGCAGCCAAACTGACAGTGGCTATGGCTACACCTTC. This encodes CASSQTDSGYGYTF.

The rearrangement uses TRBV10-3 and TRBJ2-1; 7 nucleotides line up with TRBD2. This CDR3 spans 14 amino acids. From germline, CDR1 is ENHRY and CDR2 SYGVKD. With 7 bases clipped from V and 0 bases from J, the junction kept 3 bases outside the gene matches. CDR3 DNA: TGTGCCATCATCGGCGGGAGCTCCTACAATGAGCAGTTCTTC. This gives the protein CAIIGGSSYNEQFF.

This chain connects TRBV11-2 to TRBJ1-4; TRBD1 aligns across 8 bases. Unmatched junction bases numbered 5, after V lost 1 base and J lost 7 bases. Germline V gene sequence: CDR1 SGHAT, CDR2 FQNNGV. There are 15 residues in the CDR3. Written as DNA, the CDR3 is TGTGCCAGCAGCTTAGGGGGACAGGCCGTTGAAAAACTGTTTTTT. Residues: CASSLGGQAVEKLFF.

J is TRBJ2-7 and V is TRBV2; D uncertain. Germline CDR1 SNHLY, CDR2 FYNNEI. V shed 6 bases and J shed 0 bases, with 6 bases lying between them. The CDR3 extends over 12 amino acids. The CDR3 loop reads CASSADSYEQYF. As DNA, the CDR3 is TGTGCCAGCAGCGCGGACTCCTACGAGCAGTACTTC.

The chain has TRBV27 and TRBJ2-5; D not resolved. V lost 5 bases, J lost 2 bases, and 9 bases lay in between. The germline gives CDR1 MNHEY, CDR2 SMNVEV (reference sequence). The CDR3 spans 13 residues. Written as DNA, the CDR3 is TGTGCCAGCAGTCCCGCCGGGCAAGAGACCCAGTACTTC. It yields the protein CASSPAGQETQYF.

The chain links TRBV7-9 to TRBJ1-3, with TRBD1 identical over 9 bases. The germline V gene encodes CDR1 SEHNR and CDR2 FQNEAQ (reference sequence). The junction had 6 bases not matched to a gene; V was cut back by 0 bases and J by 3 bases. The CDR3 loop spans 17 amino acids. The chain's CDR3 is CASSLAGTGLIGNTIYF. CDR3 DNA: TGTGCCAGCAGCTTAGCCGGGACAGGGCTCATTGGAAACACCATATATTTT.

The chain is built from TRBV28 and TRBJ2-7; 8 nucleotides agree with TRBD2. The CDR3 sequence is 15 residues long. The V gene end was trimmed by 1 base and the J gene end by 1 base; junction bases not matched to a gene: 3. The germline gives CDR1 MDHEN, CDR2 SYDVKM. This chain's CDR3 is CASSLLAGLSYEQYF. CDR3 DNA: TGTGCCAGCAGTTTATTAGCGGGACTGTCCTACGAGCAGTACTTC.

J is TRBJ1-1 and V is TRBV28, with 10 bases identical to TRBD1. There are 15 residues in the CDR3. CDR1 MDHEN and CDR2 SYDVKM come from the germline V gene. With V trimmed by 5 bases and J by 4 bases, 7 bases remained unmatched. The CDR3 DNA follows: TGTGCCAGCAGTCTGACAGGGGGCGGGCGCACTGAAGCTTTCTTT. This codes for CASSLTGGGRTEAFF. Full variable domain (missing parts from reference TRBV28 and TRBJ1-1): DVKVTQSSRYLVKRTGEKVFLECVQDMDHENMFWYRQDPGLGLRLIYFSYDVKMKEKGDIPEGYSVSREKKERFSLILESASTNQTSMYLCASSLTGGGRTEAFFGQGTRLTVV.

The V gene is TRBV4-1, the J gene TRBJ1-5; TRBD1 matches at 9 bases. There are 16 residues in the CDR3. CDR1 and CDR2 (germline): MGHRA, YSYEKL. V trimming: 4 bases; J trimming: 4 bases; junction bases outside the gene matches: 8. For the CDR3, the DNA is TGCGCCAGCAGCCCAGGAACCGGGACAGGGAATCAGCCCCAGCATTTT. Amino acids: CASSPGTGTGNQPQHF.

This clone was picked up a small number of times. The chain couples TRBV11-3 to TRBJ2-7, with D possibly TRBD1 on 5 matching bases. The CDR3 consists of 13 residues. CDR1 SGHNT and CDR2 YENEEA come from the germline V gene. Trimming removed 5 bases at V and 6 bases at J, with 14 bases between. The CDR3 spells CASSQGNYVEQYF. The CDR3, as DNA: TGTGCCAGCAGCCAGGGTAATTATGTCGAGCAGTACTTC. The full variable domain, rest sourced from reference TRBV11-3 and TRBJ2-7, is EAGVVQSPRYKIIEKKQPVAFWCNPISGHNTLYWYLQNLGQGPELLIRYENEEAVDDSQLPKDRFSAERLKGVDSTLKIQPAELGDSAVYLCASSQGNYVEQYFGPGTRLTVT.

This sequence joins TRBV5-1 and TRBJ1-1, with D perhaps matching TRBD1 (6 bases). Germline V gene data show CDR1 as SGHRS and CDR2 as YFSETQ. V was cut by 4 bases and J by 1 base, with 14 bases left in between. This CDR3 contains 15 residues. The CDR3 reads CASSEITGKNTEAFF. In DNA, the CDR3 is TGCGCCAGCAGCGAGATTACAGGGAAGAACACTGAAGCTTTCTTT.